The 18 T cell receptor beta chains presented below share a single source sample, sequenced in a study of blood T cells in healthy people across ages. Through a sample-barcoded 5' primer and a J-beta primer mix, a second PCR was run for roughly 7 to 12 cycles. TCRdb processed the 5' RACE reads anew with MiXCR; each CDR3 protein has one entry. The data show about 1.8 million distinct CDR3 sequences, around 50% seen once. The source material was blood. The source of these receptors is a woman between 35 and 50 years old in good health.

The chain is built from TRBV6-5 and TRBJ1-2, with D perhaps TRBD1 (6 bases). The CDR3 consists of 15 residues. Germline values: CDR1 MNHEY, CDR2 SVGAGI. Trimming stripped 0 bases from V and 6 bases from J, with 14 bases between. In DNA form, the CDR3 reads TGTGCCAGCAGTTACTCTAGGACAGCGTGGGATGGCTACACCTTC. It yields the protein CASSYSRTAWDGYTF.

This clonotype turned up a few times. The V call is TRBV12-3 or TRBV12-4, the J call TRBJ1-6; D remains unclear. The CDR3 contains 15 residues. Trimming stripped 5 bases from V and 2 bases from J, with 10 bases between. CDR3: CASSPLTPYNSPLHF. The CDR3 DNA sequence: TGTGCCAGCAGTCCGCTAACCCCCTATAATTCACCCCTCCACTTT.

The gene calls are TRBV6-5 and TRBJ1-1, with D maybe TRBD1 (5 bases). Germline V lookup: CDR1 MNHEY, CDR2 SVGAGI. V was clipped by 2 bases and J by 2 bases, with 9 bases between them. CDR3 length: 14 amino acids. CDR3 sequence (DNA): TGTGCCAGCAGTTACGGACACTCTAACACTGAAGCTTTCTTT. Translated, it gives CASSYGHSNTEAFF.

The chain joins TRBV7-9 to TRBJ1-1; 9 positions agree with TRBD1. There are 15 residues in the CDR3. V was pared by 5 bases and J by 4 bases, with 8 bases of the junction left unmatched. CDR1 is SEHNR and CDR2 is FQNEAQ in the germline V gene (reference sequence). The CDR3, as DNA: TGTGCCAGCAGCCCTCCAGGACAGGGGACCACTGAAGCTTTCTTT. As protein: CASSPPGQGTTEAFF.

This clonotype came up many times. This rearrangement joins TRBV29-1 to TRBJ2-4, with D possibly being TRBD1 (7 bases). The ends were cut back, 6 bases at V and 7 bases at J, with 16 bases in the middle. The CDR3 consists of 13 residues. The germline CDR1 and CDR2 sequences are SQVTM and ANQGSEA. This CDR3 is CSVGRGDWNIQYF. The CDR3 DNA reads TGCAGCGTCGGCAGGGGGGACTGGAACATTCAGTACTTC.

This chain links TRBV28 with TRBJ2-3; 9 bases match TRBD2. V dropped 3 bases and J dropped 1; count of bases not matched to a gene: 8. The germline V gene has CDR1 MDHEN and CDR2 SYDVKM. CDR3 length: 17 amino acids. CDR3 bases: TGTGCCAGCAGTTTGGTCCTAGCGGGGACCCGCACAGATACGCAGTATTTT. Translation: CASSLVLAGTRTDTQYF. Using reference TRBV28 and TRBJ2-3 for the parts outside the CDR3, the full variable domain is DVKVTQSSRYLVKRTGEKVFLECVQDMDHENMFWYRQDPGLGLRLIYFSYDVKMKEKGDIPEGYSVSREKKERFSLILESASTNQTSMYLCASSLVLAGTRTDTQYFGPGTRLTVL.

In this sample, this clonotype turned up a few times. The chain joins TRBV6-1 to TRBJ2-1; 9 bases map to TRBD1. V shed 7 bases and J 2 bases; nucleotides not matched to a gene: 12. The CDR3 sequence is 17 residues long. CDR1 and CDR2 (germline): MNHNS, SASEGT. CDR3 sequence reads: CASTGQGPLSAYNEQFF. CDR3 in DNA: TGTGCCAGCACGGGACAGGGCCCCCTAAGTGCCTACAATGAGCAGTTCTTC.

This clonotype was picked up a small number of times. The chain has TRBV5-1 and TRBJ2-1; no reliable D call. CDR3 length: 13 residues. Trimming cost V 7 bases and J 9 bases, with 17 bases left between them. Germline V gene data show CDR1 as SGHRS and CDR2 as YFSETQ. CDR3 in amino acids: CASQESTHVEQFF. Written as DNA, the CDR3 is TGCGCCAGCCAAGAAAGCACCCACGTTGAGCAGTTCTTC.

The chain employs TRBV20-1 and TRBJ2-3; D gene unclear. The CDR3 loop spans 12 amino acids. Germline V lookup: CDR1 DFQATT, CDR2 SNEGSKA (reference sequence). V lost 5 bases to trimming and J lost 6 bases, with 12 bases between them. The CDR3 DNA sequence: TGCAGTGCTCCCGCGCCCCCGGATACGCAGTATTTT. Translation gives CSAPAPPDTQYF.

The chain uses TRBV2 and TRBJ2-1; 7 positions match TRBD1. This CDR3 is 13 amino acids long. The V segment lost 3 bases and the J segment 9 bases; nucleotides outside the gene matches: 5. Germline loops: CDR1 SNHLY, CDR2 FYNNEI. CDR3 coding DNA: TGTGCCAGCAGTGAGGTCAGGGACAGTGAGCAGTTCTTC. Translating gives CASSEVRDSEQFF.

This clonotype was detected ten times or more. The gene calls are TRBV28 and TRBJ1-2; unclear D gene. Germline V gene data show CDR1 as MDHEN and CDR2 as SYDVKM. The V end lost 3 bases, the J end lost 2 bases, and 13 bases lay between the germline ends. The CDR3 covers 15 residues. The CDR3: CASSFALGRNYGYTF. Written as DNA, the CDR3 is TGTGCCAGCAGTTTCGCTCTAGGACGCAACTATGGCTACACCTTC.

In its sample, this clonotype was seen a few times. The J gene is TRBJ1-2, the V gene TRBV29-1; 7 bases line up with TRBD1. J was trimmed by 3 bases and V by 5 bases; bases with no gene match: 3. The CDR3 has 12 amino acids. Germline CDR1 is SQVTM and CDR2 is ANQGSEA. The CDR3 coding sequence is TGCAGCGTTCGGGACAGCCACTATGGCTACACCTTC. This gives the protein CSVRDSHYGYTF.

This sequence joins TRBV12-3 or TRBV12-4 and TRBJ2-5; TRBD1 aligns across 9 bases. V was clipped by 6 bases and J by 2 bases; unmatched bases: 4. The CDR3 length is 14 residues. Here the CDR3 DNA reads TGTGCCAGCAGACACAGGGGGCGTCAAGAGACCCAGTACTTC. This encodes CASRHRGRQETQYF.

The J gene is TRBJ2-1, the V gene TRBV4-2; D gene ambiguous. V was pared by 4 bases and J by 8 bases, with 21 bases between. CDR3 length: 16 residues. Germline CDR1 LGHNA, CDR2 YNFKEQ. CDR3 sequence reads: CASSLKPGRNGDEQFF. The CDR3 DNA is TGTGCCAGCAGCCTTAAACCGGGCCGAAATGGGGATGAGCAGTTCTTC.

The V and J genes are TRBV6-6 and TRBJ1-2; TRBD1 agrees at 7 bases. CDR3 length: 12 amino acids. Germline lookup yields CDR1 MNHNY and CDR2 SVGAGI (reference sequence). V gave up 11 bases and J gave up 4 bases; unmatched junction bases: 7. The CDR3 bases are TGTGCCGCCGCAGGGGGAAGCTATGGCTACACCTTC. Its protein product is CAAAGGSYGYTF.

This chain uses TRBV6-6 with TRBJ2-5, with 8 bases lining up with TRBD1. This CDR3 is 16 amino acids long. J gave up 4 bases and V 0 bases, and 7 bases lay outside the gene matches. In germline, CDR1 is MNHNY, CDR2 SVGAGI (reference sequence). The CDR3 DNA reads as TGTGCCAGCAGTTACTCCCCAGGACAGGGAGGAGAGACCCAGTACTTC. Protein: CASSYSPGQGGETQYF.

The V call is TRBV12-3 or TRBV12-4, the J call TRBJ1-1; no firm D call. V lost 5 bases, J lost 6 bases, and 16 bases lay in between. The CDR3 is made up of 14 amino acids. CDR3: CASSPVGRLAEAFF. CDR3 bases: TGTGCCAGCAGTCCCGTGGGTAGGCTCGCTGAAGCTTTCTTT.

The V call is TRBV12-3 or TRBV12-4, the J call TRBJ2-3; TRBD2 might be the D (6 bases). Trimming shortened V by 6 bases and J by 5 bases, and 18 bases separated the two germline ends. The CDR3 covers 15 residues. CDR3 nucleotides: TGTGCCAGCAGCCGACTCTGGACTAAGGGAGATACGCAGTATTTT. Translating it yields CASSRLWTKGDTQYF.